This is a list of T cell receptor beta chains from one sample in a study of neurological immune-mediated disorders. TCRdb reprocessed the 5' RACE reads via MiXCR and lists one record per CDR3 protein. The sample comprises tens of thousands of distinct CDR3 sequences, 9.7% of which are singletons, and around an eighth rests with the top ten. The material sequenced was PBMCs. The receptors here all came from a man aged 30-40 years in good health. CDR3s include the opening cysteine and the closing phenylalanine or tryptophan. The D gene is left open where the match is weak. Only some rows state a clone size, as once, few, many or a class for expanded clones.

TRBD2 | . | TRBJ2-5 | TRBV5-1 | 17 | CASSLSLAGPNQETQYF | TGCGCCAGCAGCTTGTCTCTAGCGGGACCCAATCAGGAGACCCAGTACTTC
TRBD2 | many | TRBJ2-3 | TRBV28 | 17 | CASSLSPSLAGTDTQYF | TGTGCCAGCAGTTTATCCCCAAGCCTAGCGGGGACAGATACGCAGTATTTT
. | many | TRBJ1-5 | TRBV7-2 | 15 | CASSLRGGDHQPQHF | TGTGCCAGCAGCTTAAGGGGGGGCGACCATCAGCCCCAGCATTTT
TRBD1 | many | TRBJ1-6 | TRBV28 | 16 | CASSPDRGTYNSPLHF | TGTGCCAGCAGCCCGGACAGGGGAACTTATAATTCACCCCTCCACTTT
. | many | TRBJ2-7 | TRBV20-1 | 14 | CSAGRGGRTYEQYF | TGCAGTGCTGGGAGGGGGGGGAGGACCTACGAGCAGTACTTC
. | . | TRBJ2-1 | TRBV5-6 | 16 | CANSLDERTVYNDQFF | TGTGCCAACAGCTTGGATGAACGCACTGTCTACAATGATCAGTTCTTC
TRBD2 | few | TRBJ2-7 | TRBV7-8 | 17 | CASSSGTSGIRHDEQYF | TGTGCCAGCAGCTCCGGGACTAGCGGGATACGGCACGACGAGCAGTACTTC
. | many | TRBJ1-1 | TRBV5-1 | 13 | CASSFEENTEAFF | TGCGCCAGCAGCTTCGAGGAGAACACTGAAGCTTTCTTT
TRBD2 | once | TRBJ2-7 | TRBV30 | 15 | CAWSRFGLAGYEQYF | TGTGCCTGGAGTCGATTCGGACTAGCGGGCTACGAGCAGTACTTC
TRBD2 | many | TRBJ2-7 | TRBV20-1 | 15 | CSAGLAGAPSYEQYF | TGCAGTGCAGGGCTAGCGGGGGCCCCATCCTACGAGCAGTACTTC
. | many | TRBJ2-7 | TRBV20-1 | 11 | CSASGSYEQYF | TGCAGTGCTAGTGGCTCCTACGAGCAGTACTTC
. | many | TRBJ1-2 | TRBV29-1 | 13 | CSVAQGTNYGYTF | TGCAGCGTCGCCCAGGGGACTAACTATGGCTACACCTTC
. | many | TRBJ1-5 | TRBV18 | 19 | CASSPDRQSPMVGNQPQHF | TGTGCCAGCTCACCAGATAGGCAGTCGCCAATGGTGGGCAATCAGCCCCAGCATTTT
TRBD2 | . | TRBJ2-1 | TRBV3-1 | 18 | CASSQGGAGSSSHNEQFF | TGTGCCAGCAGCCAAGGAGGAGCGGGATCGAGCTCCCACAATGAACAGTTCTTC
. | many | TRBJ2-3 | TRBV4-3 | 16 | CASSQDSWGGPDTQYF | TGCGCCAGCAGCCAAGATTCATGGGGGGGCCCAGATACGCAGTATTTT
TRBD1 | many | TRBJ2-7 | TRBV20-1 | 14 | CSAREGTGEGKQYF | TGCAGTGCTAGAGAAGGGACAGGGGAAGGGAAGCAGTACTTC
. | many | TRBJ1-5 | TRBV5-1 | 14 | CASSPDPGNQPQHF | TGCGCCAGCAGCCCAGACCCAGGCAATCAGCCCCAGCATTTT
. | many | TRBJ1-4 | TRBV7-2 | 14 | CASSLGRGGEKLFF | TGTGCCAGCAGCTTAGGCAGAGGGGGGGAAAAACTGTTTTTT
TRBD1 | many | TRBJ2-1 | TRBV27 | 15 | CASSRQGASYNEQFF | TGTGCCAGCAGTCGACAGGGTGCATCCTACAATGAGCAGTTCTTC
. | many | TRBJ2-7 | TRBV27 | 14 | CASSETPTGYEQYF | TGTGCCAGCAGTGAGACGCCGACAGGTTACGAGCAGTACTTC
TRBD2 | many | TRBJ2-3 | TRBV5-1 | 16 | CASSRLAGVLTDTQYF | TGCGCCAGCTCCCGATTAGCGGGAGTTCTTACAGATACGCAGTATTTT
. | . | TRBJ1-2 | TRBV18 | 17 | CASSPPVLLKANYGYTF | TGTGCCAGCTCACCACCGGTTTTGCTGAAAGCTAACTATGGCTACACCTTC
. | many | TRBJ1-2 | TRBV20-1 | 12 | CSAGGANYGYTF | TGCAGTGCTGGCGGGGCTAACTATGGCTACACCTTC
TRBD2 | once | TRBJ2-7 | TRBV20-1 | 14 | CSARAGGRAGDQYF | TGTAGTGCTAGAGCTGGCGGGAGGGCCGGCGATCAGTACTTC
. | many | TRBJ1-5 | TRBV7-2 | 15 | CASSLTVISNQPQHF | TGTGCCAGCAGCTTGACAGTAATAAGCAACCAGCCCCAGCATTTT
. | . | TRBJ2-1 | TRBV7-2 | 13 | CASSFGPLMAQFF | TGTGCCAGCAGCTTTGGACCCCTAATGGCGCAGTTCTTC
TRBD2 | many | TRBJ2-3 | TRBV20-1 | 16 | CSARPLAGGSPDTQYF | TGCAGTGCGAGACCCCTGGCGGGAGGTTCTCCCGATACGCAGTATTTT
. | many | TRBJ2-3 | TRBV5-6 | 14 | CASSSGTLTDTQYF | TGTGCCAGCAGCTCCGGGACTCTCACAGATACGCAGTATTTT
. | many | TRBJ1-4 | TRBV12-3/TRBV12-4 | 13 | CASSFSGRGKLFF | TGTGCCAGCAGTTTCTCGGGGCGAGGAAAACTGTTTTTT
. | many | TRBJ2-3 | TRBV6-1 | 12 | CASSNVPDTQYF | TGTGCCAGCAGCAACGTTCCAGATACGCAGTATTTT
. | . | TRBJ1-5 | TRBV6-1 | 15 | CASSDNRASNQPQHF | TGTGCCAGCAGTGACAACAGGGCGAGCAATCAGCCCCAGCATTTT
TRBD2 | many | TRBJ2-1 | TRBV14 | 17 | CASSRLDGGGTYNEQFF | TGTGCCAGCAGTCGATTGGATGGGGGGGGAACCTACAATGAGCAGTTCTTC
. | . | TRBJ1-5 | TRBV18 | 16 | CASSPLAGRTNQPQHF | TGTGCCAGCTCACCACTCGCAGGAAGAACCAATCAGCCCCAGCATTTT
. | many | TRBJ2-5 | TRBV5-1 | 14 | CASSAGSLQETQYF | TGCGCCAGCAGCGCGGGTTCGCTCCAAGAGACCCAGTACTTC
. | many | TRBJ2-7 | TRBV20-1 | 12 | CSARVGAYEQYF | TGCAGTGCTAGGGTTGGAGCCTACGAGCAGTACTTC
. | once | TRBJ1-2 | TRBV7-3 | 15 | CASSSVWTADYGYTF | TGTGCCAGCAGCTCAGTCTGGACAGCCGACTATGGCTACACCTTC
. | many | TRBJ2-2 | TRBV5-1 | 15 | CASSLGGSNTGELFF | TGCGCCAGCAGCCTCGGGGGCAGCAACACCGGGGAGCTGTTTTTT
. | many | TRBJ2-7 | TRBV5-1 | 14 | CASHEGTSSYEQYF | TGCGCCAGCCACGAAGGGACTTCCTCCTACGAGCAGTACTTC
. | many | TRBJ2-2 | TRBV19 | 16 | CASSPRGQGGTGELFF | TGTGCCAGTAGCCCAAGGGGGCAGGGGGGGACCGGGGAGCTGTTTTTT
TRBD2 | few | TRBJ2-7 | TRBV27 | 15 | CASSPIPAGAHEQYF | TGTGCCAGCAGTCCCATACCAGCGGGAGCTCACGAGCAGTACTTC
TRBD1 | . | TRBJ2-7 | TRBV4-3 | 13 | CASSQRTGREQYF | TGCGCCAGCAGCCAACGGACAGGGAGGGAGCAGTACTTC
. | many | TRBJ2-5 | TRBV27 | 14 | CASSLRGSWETQYF | TGTGCCAGCAGTTTGAGGGGGTCGTGGGAGACCCAGTACTTC
TRBD2 | many | TRBJ2-5 | TRBV20-1 | 16 | CSAWTSGRISQETQYF | TGCAGTGCGTGGACTAGCGGGAGGATATCCCAAGAGACCCAGTACTTC
. | . | TRBJ1-5 | TRBV3-1 | 17 | CASSLREHREDNQPQHF | TGTGCCAGCAGCCTACGAGAGCACAGGGAGGACAATCAGCCCCAGCATTTT
TRBD2 | many | TRBJ2-7 | TRBV5-1 | 15 | CASSVGLADYYEQYF | TGCGCCAGCAGCGTGGGACTAGCGGATTACTACGAGCAGTACTTC
. | many | TRBJ1-1 | TRBV28 | 14 | CASSPWRRNTEAFF | TGTGCCAGCAGCCCCTGGAGGCGGAACACTGAAGCTTTCTTT
. | many | TRBJ2-1 | TRBV7-2 | 15 | CASSLAAASYNEQFF | TGTGCCAGCAGCTTAGCGGCGGCTTCCTACAATGAGCAGTTCTTC
. | many | TRBJ2-7 | TRBV6-1 | 12 | CASSVSHYEQYF | TGTGCCAGCAGTGTTTCGCACTACGAGCAGTACTTC
. | many | TRBJ2-7 | TRBV5-8 | 15 | CASSLLGIDSYEQYF | TGTGCCAGCAGCTTGCTGGGAATCGACTCCTACGAGCAGTACTTC